Listed here are 12 T cell receptor beta chains from one sample, sequenced in a study of T cells in Graves' hyperthyroidism and ophthalmopathy. Researchers took RNA transcripts and amplified the TCR beta CDR3 regions from them. Using the HTBI primer set, a first-round RT-PCR was run on the TCR CDR3. In TCRdb, the multiplex PCR reads were re-called with MiXCR into one record per CDR3 protein. In the table there are 350,000 to 400,000 distinct CDR3 sequences, 15% of which are singletons. Sequenced: blood. The receptor source for this set is a woman aged 25 to 39 with Graves' hyperthyroidism.

In its sample, this clonotype was seen a few times. The genes are TRBV7-9 and TRBJ1-3; D is ambiguous. Germline CDR1 reads SEHNR; CDR2 reads FQNEAQ (reference sequence). Trimming took 1 base from V and 0 from J, leaving 10 bases between them. This CDR3 comprises 16 residues. The CDR3 nucleotides read TGTGCCAGCAGCTTAGTTGAGAGGGCCTCTGGAAACACCATATATTTT. It codes for CASSLVERASGNTIYF.

This clonotype has a count of ten or more. The chain carries TRBV11-2 and TRBJ2-2; D is undetermined. Germline CDR1 SGHAT, CDR2 FQNNGV. The CDR3 runs to 15 residues. Trimming removed 0 bases at V and 4 bases at J, with 9 bases between. Written as DNA, the CDR3 is TGTGCCAGCAGCTTAGATCCGTTTGCCACCGGGGAGCTGTTTTTT. Translated: CASSLDPFATGELFF. The whole variable domain, filled in from reference TRBV11-2 and TRBJ2-2, reads EAGVAQSPRYKIIEKRQSVAFWCNPISGHATLYWYQQILGQGPKLLIQFQNNGVVDDSQLPKDRFSAERLKGVDSTLKIQPAKLEDSAVYLCASSLDPFATGELFFGEGSRLTVL.

On this clonotype: One end of the junction does not line up with germline, which may come from a read error. The J gene is TRBJ2-2, the V gene TRBV6-2 or TRBV6-3; a possible D gene is TRBD2 (6 bases). The CDR3 runs 17 residues. CDR1 is MNHEY and CDR2 is SVGEGT in the germline V gene. This chain's CDR3 is CASSWETGAPKTGELFF. DNA for the CDR3: TGTGCCAGCAGCTGGGAAACGGGAGCCCCGAAAACCGGGGAGCTGTTTTTT.

This clonotype was detected many times. The chain is built from TRBV7-8 and TRBJ2-7; 9 bases match TRBD1. CDR3 length: 15 amino acids. The V segment lost 5 bases and the J segment 0 bases; nucleotides outside the gene matches: 5. Per germline, CDR1 SGHVS and CDR2 FQNEAQ. CDR3 coding DNA: TGTGCCAGCAGCGTAGGGACAGGGTCCTCCTACGAGCAGTACTTC. It translates to CASSVGTGSSYEQYF. Filled out from reference TRBV7-8 and TRBJ2-7, the complete variable domain reads GAGVSQSPRYKVAKRGQDVALRCDPISGHVSLFWYQQALGQGPEFLTYFQNEAQLDKSGLPSDRFFAERPEGSVSTLKIQRTQQEDSAVYLCASSVGTGSSYEQYFGPGTRLTVT.

The rearrangement links TRBV20-1 to TRBJ2-1; TRBD2 agrees at 8 bases. The V gene end was trimmed by 2 bases and the J gene end by 5 bases; junction bases not matched to a gene: 5. The germline V gene has CDR1 DFQATT and CDR2 SNEGSKA (reference sequence). The CDR3 consists of 14 residues. CDR3 amino acids: CSARLAGGDNEQFF. The CDR3 DNA sequence: TGCAGTGCTAGACTTGCGGGAGGAGACAATGAGCAGTTCTTC.

The chain joins TRBV4-2 to TRBJ2-6; D unresolved. This CDR3 contains 16 residues. Germline values: CDR1 LGHNA, CDR2 YNFKEQ. V lost 0 bases and J lost 0, with 6 bases in between. CDR3 sequence reads: CASSQDRRSGANVLTF. As DNA, the CDR3 is TGTGCCAGCAGCCAAGATCGTCGCTCTGGGGCCAACGTCCTGACTTTC.

This clonotype was observed many times. CDR3 region: CASSFLGDTDTQYF. CDR3 DNA: TGTGCCAGCAGTTTCTTGGGCGACACAGATACGCAGTATTTT. This rearrangement joins TRBV12-3 or TRBV12-4 to TRBJ2-3; D is uncertain. This CDR3 is built from 14 residues. V lost 3 bases to trimming and J lost 2 bases, with 9 bases between them.

This clonotype was seen at least ten times. This chain joins TRBV6-1 and TRBJ2-3, with TRBD2 as a possible D gene (6 bases). The V end was cut by 2 bases, the J end by 4 bases, with 16 bases between. The germline gives CDR1 MNHNS, CDR2 SASEGT. CDR3 length: 16 residues. CDR3 DNA sequence: TGTGCCAGCAGTGAATTAAGTGGGAGGTCCCCAGATACGCAGTATTTT. It yields the protein CASSELSGRSPDTQYF.

As concerns this clonotype: A much larger clone lies a single base off, so this may be a read error. This sequence joins TRBV3-1 and TRBJ2-4, with a tentative D call TRBD2 (5 bases). The CDR3 is 15 residues long. Looked up from germline, CDR1 is LGHDT and CDR2 is YNNKEL (reference sequence). CDR3 sequence (DNA): TGTGCCAGCAGCCAAGCTTTCCTAGCCAAAAACACTCAGTACTTC. Protein sequence: CASSQAFLAKNTQYF.

There are many counts of this clonotype. The V and J genes are TRBV3-1 and TRBJ1-2; perhaps TRBD1 as D (5 bases). The CDR3 has 14 amino acids. Germline-derived CDR1 and CDR2 are LGHDT and YNNKEL (reference sequence). V shed 1 base and J shed 10 bases, with 16 bases lying between them. The CDR3 sequence is CASSQVLGTEDYTF. DNA for the CDR3: TGTGCCAGCAGCCAAGTTTTGGGGACGGAAGACTACACCTTC.

The table lists this clonotype with many counts. This chain connects TRBV5-1 to TRBJ2-7, with D maybe TRBD2 (5 bases). This CDR3 region has 14 residues. Trimming pared 5 bases from V and 0 bases from J, leaving 12 bases between. The germline V gene encodes CDR1 SGHRS and CDR2 YFSETQ. CDR3 sequence: CASRRADDSYEQYF. The CDR3 DNA sequence: TGCGCCAGCAGGCGGGCTGATGACTCCTACGAGCAGTACTTC.

This clonotype was seen at least ten times. This chain connects TRBV7-9 to TRBJ2-1; D possibly corresponds to TRBD1 (5 bases). The CDR3 is made up of 17 amino acids. Per the germline V gene, CDR1 is SEHNR and CDR2 is FQNEAQ (reference sequence). The V gene lost 5 bases and the J gene lost 0 bases, with 17 bases spanning the gap. CDR3 bases: TGTGCCAGCAGCCGGAGTAGTGGGGCGAGCTCCTACAATGAGCAGTTCTTC. It yields the protein CASSRSSGASSYNEQFF.